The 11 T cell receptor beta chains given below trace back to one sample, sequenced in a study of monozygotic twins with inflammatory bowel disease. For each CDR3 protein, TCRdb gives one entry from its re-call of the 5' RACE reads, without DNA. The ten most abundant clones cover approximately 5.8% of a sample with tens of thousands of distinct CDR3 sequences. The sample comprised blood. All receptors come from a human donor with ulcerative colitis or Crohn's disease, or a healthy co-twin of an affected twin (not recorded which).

CDR3 loop: CSAKGTAVGGAFF. The genes are TRBV20-1 and TRBJ1-1; TCRdb reports TRBD1, a call that lacks DNA to check it against. The CDR3 has 13 amino acids. Germline lookup yields CDR1 DFQATT and CDR2 SNEGSKA (reference sequence).

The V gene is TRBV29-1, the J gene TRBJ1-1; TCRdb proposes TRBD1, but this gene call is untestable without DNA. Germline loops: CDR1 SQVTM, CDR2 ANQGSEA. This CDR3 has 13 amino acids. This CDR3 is CSAAGGLGTEAFF.

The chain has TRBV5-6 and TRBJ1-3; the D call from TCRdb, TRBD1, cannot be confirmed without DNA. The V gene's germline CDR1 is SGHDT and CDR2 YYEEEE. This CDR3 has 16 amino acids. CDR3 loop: CASSVGGPNSGNTIYF.

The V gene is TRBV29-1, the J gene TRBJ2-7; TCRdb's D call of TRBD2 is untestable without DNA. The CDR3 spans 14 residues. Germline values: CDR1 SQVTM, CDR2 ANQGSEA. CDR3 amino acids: CSVLLAGGPYEQYF.

The chain's CDR3 is CASSSRPINEQFF. The chain uses TRBV12-3 or TRBV12-4 and TRBJ2-1. The CDR3 runs 13 residues.

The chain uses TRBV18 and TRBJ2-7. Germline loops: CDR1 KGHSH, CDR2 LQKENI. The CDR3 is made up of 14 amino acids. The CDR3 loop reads CASSPQAGPYEQYF.

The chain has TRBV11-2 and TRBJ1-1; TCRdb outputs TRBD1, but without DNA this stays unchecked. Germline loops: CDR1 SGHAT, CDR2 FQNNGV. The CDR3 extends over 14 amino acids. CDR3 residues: CASSLSWDSTEAFF.

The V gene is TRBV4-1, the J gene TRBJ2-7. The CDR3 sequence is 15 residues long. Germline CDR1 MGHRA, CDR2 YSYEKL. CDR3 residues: CASSQGINSGYEQYF.

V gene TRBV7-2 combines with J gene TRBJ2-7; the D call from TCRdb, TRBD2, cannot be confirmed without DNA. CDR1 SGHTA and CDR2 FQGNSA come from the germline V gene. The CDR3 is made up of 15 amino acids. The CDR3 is CASRLGASENYEQYF. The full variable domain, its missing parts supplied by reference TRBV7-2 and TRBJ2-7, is GAGVSQSPSNKVTEKGKDVELRCDPISGHTALYWYRQSLGQGLEFLIYFQGNSAPDKSGLPSDRFSAERTGGSVSTLTIQRTQQEDSAVYLCASRLGASENYEQYFGPGTRLTVT.

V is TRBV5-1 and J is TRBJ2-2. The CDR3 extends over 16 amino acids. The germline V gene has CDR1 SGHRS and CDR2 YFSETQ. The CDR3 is CASSLAVLENTGELFF. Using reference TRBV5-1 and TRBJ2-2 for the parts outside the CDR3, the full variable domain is KAGVTQTPRYLIKTRGQQVTLSCSPISGHRSVSWYQQTPGQGLQFLFEYFSETQRNKGNFPGRFSGRQFSNSRSEMNVSTLELGDSALYLCASSLAVLENTGELFFGEGSRLTVL.

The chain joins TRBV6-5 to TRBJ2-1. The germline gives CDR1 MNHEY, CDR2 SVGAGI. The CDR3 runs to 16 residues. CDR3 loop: CASSFRAGSSYNEQFF.